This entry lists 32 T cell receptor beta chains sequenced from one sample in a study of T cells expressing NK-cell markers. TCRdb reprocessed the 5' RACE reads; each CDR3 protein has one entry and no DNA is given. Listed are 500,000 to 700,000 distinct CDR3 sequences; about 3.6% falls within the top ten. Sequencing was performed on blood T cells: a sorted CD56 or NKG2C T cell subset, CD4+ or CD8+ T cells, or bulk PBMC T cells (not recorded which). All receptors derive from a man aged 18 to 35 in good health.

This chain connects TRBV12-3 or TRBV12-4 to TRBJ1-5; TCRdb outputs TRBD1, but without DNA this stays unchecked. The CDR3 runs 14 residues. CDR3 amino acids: CASSLQGQGYPQHF.

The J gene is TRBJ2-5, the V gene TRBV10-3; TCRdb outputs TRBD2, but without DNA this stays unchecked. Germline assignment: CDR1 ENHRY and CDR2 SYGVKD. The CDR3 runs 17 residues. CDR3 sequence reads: CAIRLSQREGQGETQYF.

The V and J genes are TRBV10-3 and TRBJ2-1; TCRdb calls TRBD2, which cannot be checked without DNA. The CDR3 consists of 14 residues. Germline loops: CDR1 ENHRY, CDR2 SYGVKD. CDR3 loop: CAISETGGVIEQFF.

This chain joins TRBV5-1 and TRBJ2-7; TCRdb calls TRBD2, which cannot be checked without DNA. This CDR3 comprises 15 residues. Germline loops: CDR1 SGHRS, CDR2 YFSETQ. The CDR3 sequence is CASSRTLAGQNEQYF.

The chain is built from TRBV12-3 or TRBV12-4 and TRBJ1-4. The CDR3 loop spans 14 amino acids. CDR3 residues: CASTGGGDNEKLFF.

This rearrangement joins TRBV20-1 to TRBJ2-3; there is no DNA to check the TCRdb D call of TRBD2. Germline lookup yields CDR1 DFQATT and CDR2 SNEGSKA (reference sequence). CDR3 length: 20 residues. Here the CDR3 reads CSARDATRGTWEPGTDTQYF.

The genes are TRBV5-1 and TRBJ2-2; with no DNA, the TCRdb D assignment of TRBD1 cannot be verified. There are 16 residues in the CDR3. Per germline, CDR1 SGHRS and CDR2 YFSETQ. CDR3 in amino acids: CASSPVWDHHTGELFF.

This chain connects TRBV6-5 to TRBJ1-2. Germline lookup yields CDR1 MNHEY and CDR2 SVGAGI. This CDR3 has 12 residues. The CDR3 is CASSYSSYGYTF.

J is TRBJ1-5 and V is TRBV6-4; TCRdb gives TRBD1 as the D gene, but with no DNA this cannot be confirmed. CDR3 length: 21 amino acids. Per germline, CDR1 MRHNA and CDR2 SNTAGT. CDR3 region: CASSDSGFKRTGEGANQPQHF.

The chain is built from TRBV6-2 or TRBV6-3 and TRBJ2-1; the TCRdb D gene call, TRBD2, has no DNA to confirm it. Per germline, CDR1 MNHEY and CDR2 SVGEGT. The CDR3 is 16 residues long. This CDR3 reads CASSPHLGGPSNEQFF.

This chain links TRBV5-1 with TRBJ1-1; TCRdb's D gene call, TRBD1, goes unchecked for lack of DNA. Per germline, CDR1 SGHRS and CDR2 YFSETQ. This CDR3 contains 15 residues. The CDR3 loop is CASSFQDRVGTEAFF.

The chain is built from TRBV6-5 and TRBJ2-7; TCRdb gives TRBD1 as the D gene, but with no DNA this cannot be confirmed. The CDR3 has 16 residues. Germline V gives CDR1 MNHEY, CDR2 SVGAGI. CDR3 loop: CASSYEIGGDIYEQYF.

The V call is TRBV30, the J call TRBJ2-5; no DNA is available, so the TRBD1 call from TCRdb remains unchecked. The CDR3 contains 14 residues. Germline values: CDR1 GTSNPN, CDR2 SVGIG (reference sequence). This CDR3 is CAWSVDRGRETQYF.

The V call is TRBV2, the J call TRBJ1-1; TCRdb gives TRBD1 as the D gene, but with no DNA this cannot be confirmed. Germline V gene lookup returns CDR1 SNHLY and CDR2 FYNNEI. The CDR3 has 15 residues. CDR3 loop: CASSTKTGSFTEAFF. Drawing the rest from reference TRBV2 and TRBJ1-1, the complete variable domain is EPEVTQTPSHQVTQMGQEVILRCVPISNHLYFYWYRQILGQKVEFLVSFYNNEISEKSEIFDDQFSVERPDGSNFTLKIRSTKLEDSAMYFCASSTKTGSFTEAFFGQGTRLTVV.

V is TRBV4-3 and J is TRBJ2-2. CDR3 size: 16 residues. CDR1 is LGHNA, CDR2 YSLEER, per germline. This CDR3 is CASSRTLGGNTGELFF.

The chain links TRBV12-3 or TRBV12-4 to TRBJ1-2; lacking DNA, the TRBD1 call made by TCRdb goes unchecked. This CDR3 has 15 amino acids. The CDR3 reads CASSILPTGLKGYTF.

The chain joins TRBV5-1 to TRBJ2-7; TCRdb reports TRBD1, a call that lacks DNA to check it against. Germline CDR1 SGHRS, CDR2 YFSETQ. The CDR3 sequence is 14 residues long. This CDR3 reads CASNPPESSYEQYF.

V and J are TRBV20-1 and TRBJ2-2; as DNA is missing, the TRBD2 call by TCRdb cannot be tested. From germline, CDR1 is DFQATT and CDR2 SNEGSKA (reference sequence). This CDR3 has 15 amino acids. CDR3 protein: CSAGGAGRGTGELFF.

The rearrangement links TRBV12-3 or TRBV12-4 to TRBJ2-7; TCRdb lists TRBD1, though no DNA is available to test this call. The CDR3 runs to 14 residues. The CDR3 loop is CASKRGDGSYEQYF.

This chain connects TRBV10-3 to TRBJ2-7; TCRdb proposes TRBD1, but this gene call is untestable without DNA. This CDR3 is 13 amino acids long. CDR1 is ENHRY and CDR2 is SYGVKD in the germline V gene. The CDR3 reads CATRSRETYEQYF.

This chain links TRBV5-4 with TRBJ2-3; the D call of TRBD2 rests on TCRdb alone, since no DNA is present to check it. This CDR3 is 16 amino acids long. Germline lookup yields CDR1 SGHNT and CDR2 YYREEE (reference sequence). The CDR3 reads CASSRPGGRIPDTQYF. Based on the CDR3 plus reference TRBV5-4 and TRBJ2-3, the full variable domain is ETGVTQSPTHLIKTRGQQVTLRCSSQSGHNTVSWYQQALGQGPQFIFQYYREEENGRGNFPPRFSGLQFPNYSSELNVNALELDDSALYLCASSRPGGRIPDTQYFGPGTRLTVL.

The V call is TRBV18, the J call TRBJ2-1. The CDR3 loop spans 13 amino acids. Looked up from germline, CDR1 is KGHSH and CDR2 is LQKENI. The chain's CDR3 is CASSPPVVAEQFF.

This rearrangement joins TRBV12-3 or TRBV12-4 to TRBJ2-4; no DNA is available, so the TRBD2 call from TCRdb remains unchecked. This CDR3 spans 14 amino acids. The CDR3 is CASSLRAGGNIQYF.

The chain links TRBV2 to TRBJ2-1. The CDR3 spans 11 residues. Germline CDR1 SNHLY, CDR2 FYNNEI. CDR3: CASSGNNEQFF.

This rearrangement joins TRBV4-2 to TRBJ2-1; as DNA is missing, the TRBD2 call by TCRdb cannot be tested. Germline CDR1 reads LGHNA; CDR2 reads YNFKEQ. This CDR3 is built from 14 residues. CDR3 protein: CASSLITRGDEQFF.

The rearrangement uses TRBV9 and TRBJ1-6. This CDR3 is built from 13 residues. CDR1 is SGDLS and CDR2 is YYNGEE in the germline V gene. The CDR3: CASSPQLWGPLHF.

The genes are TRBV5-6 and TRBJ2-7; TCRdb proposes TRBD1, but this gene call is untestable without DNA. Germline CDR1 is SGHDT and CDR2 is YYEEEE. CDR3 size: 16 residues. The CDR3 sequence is CASSPNSRDSLYEQYF.

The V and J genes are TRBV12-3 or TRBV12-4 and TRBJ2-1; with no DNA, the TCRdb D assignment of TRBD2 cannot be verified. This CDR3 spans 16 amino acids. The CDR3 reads CASSLGATSEYNEQFF.

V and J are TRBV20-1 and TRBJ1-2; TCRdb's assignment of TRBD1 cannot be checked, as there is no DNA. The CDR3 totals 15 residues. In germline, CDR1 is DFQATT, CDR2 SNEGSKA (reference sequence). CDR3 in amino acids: CSARLLNRESYGYTF.

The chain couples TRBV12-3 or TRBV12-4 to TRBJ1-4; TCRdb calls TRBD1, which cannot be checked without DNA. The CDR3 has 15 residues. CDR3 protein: CASSPREFNSEKLFF.

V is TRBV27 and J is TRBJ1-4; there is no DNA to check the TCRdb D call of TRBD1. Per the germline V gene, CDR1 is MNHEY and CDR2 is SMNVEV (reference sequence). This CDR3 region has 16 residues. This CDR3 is CASRTSRDGRNEKLFF.

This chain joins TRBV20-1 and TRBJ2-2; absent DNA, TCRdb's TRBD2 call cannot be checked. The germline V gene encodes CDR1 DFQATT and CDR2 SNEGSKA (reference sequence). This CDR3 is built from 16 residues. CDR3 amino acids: CSAYRASGSSTGELFF.